This TCR beta chain was identified in a study of T-cell reconstitution after alpha-beta-depleted transplantation in children. This clonotype was seen a few times. Molecular barcoding with unique molecular identifiers was used for the TCRbeta library. TCRdb fed the PCR reads into MiXCR, producing one record per CDR3 protein. The sample records hundreds of thousands of distinct CDR3 sequences, 16% being singletons. Source: PBMCs from the stem cell graft donor, taken from the stem cell graft. This clonotype originated in a human donor who donated a stem cell graft to a child with acute myeloid leukemia.

CDR3: CASSSTGLGYNEQFF. Here the CDR3 DNA reads TGTGCCAGCAGCTCAACAGGACTGGGCTACAATGAGCAGTTCTTC. This rearrangement joins TRBV7-9 to TRBJ2-1; tentatively, D is TRBD1 or TRBD2 (5 bases each). The V end lost 4 bases, the J end lost 3 bases, and 13 bases lay between the germline ends. The CDR3 totals 15 residues. CDR1 and CDR2 from the germline V gene are SEHNR and FQNEAQ (reference sequence).